What follows is one TCR beta chain and its context. Other DNA sequences within the sample encode an identical CDR3. Per the original data handling: Amplifying reference gene primers gave estimates of nucleated cell counts. Sequencing was performed with immunoSEQ multiplex PCR; in TCRdb, only in-frame clones are kept and a portion is missing. V and J calls and clone size follow that table, whereas D and trimming were derived from the DNA. This table has more than 350,000 clones, 80% to 90% appearing once. The data belong to a study of blood T cell repertoires in COVID-19. Study at large: The United States, Italy and Spain supplied acute and convalescent COVID-19 samples. The cDNA or gDNA used as material had been derived from T cells, B-cell-depleted T cells, or PBMCs.

In terms of age and location, participants ranged from roughly 18 to 90 years and lived in about two dozen US areas. This TCR derives from a woman aged 50 to 60 who had recovered from COVID-19. The specimen was PBMCs or T cells enriched from blood (not recorded which).

The CDR3, as DNA: TGTGCCAGCAGCTTAGCGGGGGGTTTAAATGAGCAGTTCTTC. This gives the protein CASSLAGGLNEQFF. V usage is TRBV7-9 and J usage is TRBJ2-1, with TRBD2 as a possible D gene (6 bases). The CDR3 consists of 14 residues. V was clipped by 0 bases and J by 7 bases, with 10 bases between them. CDR1 and CDR2 (germline): SEHNR, FQNEAQ (reference sequence).